These 25 T cell receptor beta chains share one sample of origin, sequenced in a study of T cell repertoires in ileal Crohn's disease. Data came from immunoSEQ multiplex PCR; TCRdb stores just in-frame clones and leaves some out. The table lists some 1,200 clones, 90% to 95% of them singletons. The sequenced sample consisted of ileal tissue. The source of these receptors is an adult with Crohn's disease.

CDR3 bases: TGCGCCAGCACATTCTCCGGAGCGGAGACCCAGTACTTC. Translated: CASTFSGAETQYF. The chain recombines TRBV10-2 with TRBJ2-5; D is uncertain. The germline gives CDR1 WSHSY, CDR2 SAAADI. The CDR3 sequence is 13 residues long. The V end lost 7 bases, the J end lost 5 bases, and 14 bases lay between the germline ends.

This clone was seen just once. The chain has TRBV13 and TRBJ1-1; no clear D. Per germline, CDR1 PRHDT and CDR2 FYEKMQ (reference sequence). The CDR3 runs to 11 residues. Trimming took 7 bases from V and 9 from J, leaving 12 bases between them. For the CDR3, the DNA is TGTGCCAGCACTCTGGGCAGGAAAGCTTTCTTT. Its protein product is CASTLGRKAFF.

The genes are TRBV28 and TRBJ2-7; 7 bases agree with TRBD1. Germline assignment: CDR1 MDHEN and CDR2 SYDVKM. V was pared by 4 bases and J by 7 bases, with 10 bases of the junction left unmatched. The CDR3 is made up of 14 amino acids. The chain's CDR3 is CASSYRTGMREQYF. CDR3 nucleotide sequence: TGTGCCAGCAGTTACCGGACAGGTATGAGAGAGCAGTACTTC.

V usage is TRBV6-1 and J usage is TRBJ1-4; the D gene is possibly TRBD1 (6 bases). The V gene lost 1 base and the J gene lost 4 bases, with 10 bases spanning the gap. There are 15 residues in the CDR3. Germline CDR1 is MNHNS and CDR2 is SASEGT. DNA for the CDR3: TGTGCCAGCAGTGAAGGGGAGGGGGGTAATGAAAAACTGTTTTTT. Amino acids: CASSEGEGGNEKLFF.

The chain links TRBV14 to TRBJ2-5, with 8 positions matching TRBD1. V was pared by 4 bases and J by 6 bases, with 10 bases of the junction left unmatched. The length of the CDR3 is 15 residues. Per germline, CDR1 SGHDN and CDR2 FVKESK. The CDR3 sequence: CASSREEDRVKTQYF. The DNA for the CDR3 is TGTGCCAGCAGCCGAGAAGAGGACAGGGTGAAGACCCAGTACTTC.

J is TRBJ1-4 and V is TRBV30; 9 bases match TRBD1. Germline V lookup: CDR1 GTSNPN, CDR2 SVGIG (reference sequence). The CDR3 is made up of 14 amino acids. V lost 2 bases, J lost 8 bases, and 6 bases stayed unmatched. In DNA, the CDR3 is TGTGCCTGGAGTTTGACAGGGGGGAGAGAAAAACTGTTTTTT. This gives the protein CAWSLTGGREKLFF.

The CDR3, as DNA: TGTGCCAGCACTCCCCCGGGACTCCCTGGAAACACCATATATTTT. Residues: CASTPPGLPGNTIYF. The chain is built from TRBV2 and TRBJ1-3, with D perhaps matching TRBD1 (5 bases). CDR1 and CDR2 (germline): SNHLY, FYNNEI. This CDR3 region has 15 residues. Trimming took 7 bases from V and 2 from J, leaving 15 bases between them.

The chain carries TRBV5-5 and TRBJ1-2; D not resolved. Trimming stripped 0 bases from V and 3 bases from J, with 12 bases between. CDR1 SGHKS and CDR2 YYEKEE come from the germline V gene (reference sequence). This CDR3 has 15 residues. The CDR3 reads CASSLEGRVYYGYTF. CDR3 nucleotides: TGTGCCAGCAGCTTGGAAGGGAGGGTCTACTATGGCTACACCTTC.

The V gene is TRBV4-3, the J gene TRBJ2-3; 9 bases align to TRBD2. Germline V gene sequence: CDR1 LGHNA, CDR2 YSLEER. V lost 0 bases and J lost 0; bases outside the gene matches: 4. This CDR3 region has 17 residues. The CDR3 bases are TGCGCCAGCAGCCAAGAAGCTAGCGGGGTAAGCACAGATACGCAGTATTTT. Translated: CASSQEASGVSTDTQYF.

The CDR3: CASSTGGANTEAFF. CDR3 bases: TGTGCCAGCAGCACAGGGGGCGCGAACACTGAAGCTTTCTTT. This chain uses TRBV11-2 with TRBJ1-1; 9 bases fit TRBD1. V trimming: 5 bases; J trimming: 1 base; junction bases outside the gene matches: 2. The CDR3 loop spans 14 amino acids. Germline V gene data show CDR1 as SGHAT and CDR2 as FQNNGV. The full variable domain, its missing parts supplied by reference TRBV11-2 and TRBJ1-1, is EAGVAQSPRYKIIEKRQSVAFWCNPISGHATLYWYQQILGQGPKLLIQFQNNGVVDDSQLPKDRFSAERLKGVDSTLKIQPAKLEDSAVYLCASSTGGANTEAFFGQGTRLTVV.

The J gene is TRBJ1-2, the V gene TRBV7-6; D call uncertain. CDR1 and CDR2 from the germline V gene are SGHVS and FNYEAQ. This CDR3 has 14 residues. V shed 1 base and J shed 3 bases, with 9 bases lying between them. The CDR3 spells CASSLEAGDYGYTF. The CDR3 DNA sequence: TGTGCCAGCAGCTTAGAGGCGGGAGACTATGGCTACACCTTC.

The chain couples TRBV6-4 to TRBJ2-3; possibly TRBD1 for D (5 bases). The CDR3 has 14 residues. The germline CDR1 and CDR2 sequences are MRHNA and SNTAGT. Trimming stripped 0 bases from V and 1 base from J, with 5 bases between. CDR3 bases: TGTGCCAGCAGTGACTCACAGGGCACAGATACGCAGTATTTT. Translated: CASSDSQGTDTQYF.

CDR3 coding DNA: TGTGCCAGCAGCAAACGGGGATCTAGCGGGGCTAGGAATACGCAGTATTTT. Amino acids: CASSKRGSSGARNTQYF. This sequence joins TRBV4-2 and TRBJ2-3, with 9 nucleotides matching TRBD2. Germline CDR1 reads LGHNA; CDR2 reads YNFKEQ. The CDR3 is 17 residues long. The V segment lost 5 bases and the J segment 7 bases; nucleotides outside the gene matches: 16.

The chain is built from TRBV19 and TRBJ2-1, with TRBD2 as a possible D gene (7 bases). Germline V gives CDR1 LNHDA, CDR2 SQIVND (reference sequence). The CDR3 loop spans 16 amino acids. Trimming shortened V by 1 base and J by 5 bases, and 15 bases separated the two germline ends. The CDR3 DNA reads TGTGCCAGTAGTATAGCCTCCCGGGGGGCCAACAATGAGCAGTTCTTC. Residues: CASSIASRGANNEQFF.

V is TRBV18 and J is TRBJ2-3; TRBD2 agrees at 8 bases. Germline V lookup: CDR1 KGHSH, CDR2 LQKENI. The J segment lost 6 bases and the V segment lost 3 bases, leaving 5 bases of the junction unmatched. This CDR3 is built from 14 residues. This chain's CDR3 is CASSPGLGQDTQYF. The CDR3, as DNA: TGTGCCAGCTCACCGGGACTAGGGCAGGATACGCAGTATTTT. Using reference TRBV18 and TRBJ2-3 for the parts outside the CDR3, the full variable domain is NAGVMQNPRHLVRRRGQEARLRCSPMKGHSHVYWYRQLPEEGLKFMVYLQKENIIDESGMPKERFSAEFPKEGPSILRIQQVVRGDSAAYFCASSPGLGQDTQYFGPGTRLTVL.

The J gene is TRBJ2-1, the V gene TRBV27, with TRBD1 matching over 7 bases. J was trimmed by 7 bases and V by 5 bases; bases with no gene match: 8. Germline CDR1 MNHEY, CDR2 SMNVEV (reference sequence). This CDR3 has 14 residues. CDR3 sequence (DNA): TGTGCCAGCAGTGTCGACAGACAGGGTAATGAGCAGTTCTTC. This sequence encodes CASSVDRQGNEQFF.

The gene calls are TRBV9 and TRBJ1-2, with D tentatively TRBD1 (5 bases). Germline V gives CDR1 SGDLS, CDR2 YYNGEE. Trimming cost V 4 bases and J 7 bases, with 14 bases left between them. The CDR3 spans 13 residues. The CDR3 bases are TGTGCCAGCAGCCAGGGAGGGGCGTTTGGCTACACCTTC. Translating it yields CASSQGGAFGYTF.

The chain couples TRBV19 to TRBJ2-2, with D possibly matching TRBD1 (6 bases). The CDR3 extends over 15 amino acids. Trimming removed 9 bases from V and 5 bases from J, with 19 bases in between. Germline lookup yields CDR1 LNHDA and CDR2 SQIVND (reference sequence). In DNA, the CDR3 is TGTGCCAGCCACCCAGGGGACGTTTGGACCGGGGAGCTGTTTTTT. This codes for CASHPGDVWTGELFF. The variable domain in full, with the rest retrieved from reference TRBV19 and TRBJ2-2, is DGGITQSPKYLFRKEGQNVTLSCEQNLNHDAMYWYRQDPGQGLRLIYYSQIVNDFQKGDIAEGYSVSREKKESFPLTVTSAQKNPTAFYLCASHPGDVWTGELFFGEGSRLTVL.

This chain links TRBV29-1 with TRBJ2-1, with no clear D. Germline V gives CDR1 SQVTM, CDR2 ANQGSEA. The V end lost 4 bases, the J end lost 5 bases, and 6 bases lay between the germline ends. The CDR3 contains 11 residues. The CDR3 nucleotides read TGCAGCGTTGGTTCAGACAATGAGCAGTTCTTC. It specifies CSVGSDNEQFF.

The gene calls are TRBV27 and TRBJ2-4; tentatively, D is TRBD1 (6 bases). Per germline, CDR1 MNHEY and CDR2 SMNVEV (reference sequence). This CDR3 has 14 residues. V lost 9 bases, J lost 0 bases, and 12 bases lay in between. The CDR3 protein is CASSDSLAKNIQYF. The CDR3 DNA reads as TGTGCCAGTTCGGACAGCCTAGCCAAAAACATTCAGTACTTC.

V is TRBV27 and J is TRBJ1-2; TRBD1 agrees at 10 bases. J lost 6 bases, V lost 3 bases, and 1 base had no gene match. CDR1 is MNHEY, CDR2 SMNVEV, per germline (reference sequence). CDR3 size: 13 residues. CDR3 nucleotides: TGTGCCAGCAGTTTTGGGACAGGGGATGGCTACACCTTC. As protein: CASSFGTGDGYTF.

J is TRBJ2-7 and V is TRBV5-1; 8 bases line up with TRBD1. Per the germline V gene, CDR1 is SGHRS and CDR2 is YFSETQ. Trimming cost V 4 bases and J 3 bases; bases outside gene matches: 3. The CDR3 sequence is 13 residues long. CDR3 protein: CASSAGQGYEQYF. DNA for the CDR3: TGCGCCAGCAGCGCCGGACAGGGCTACGAGCAGTACTTC.

The V and J genes are TRBV28 and TRBJ2-7; 7 nucleotides line up with TRBD1. The junction had 17 bases not matched to a gene; V was cut back by 5 bases and J by 7 bases. This CDR3 is built from 16 residues. Germline values: CDR1 MDHEN, CDR2 SYDVKM. CDR3 in DNA: TGTGCCAGCAGTACCCCACAGGGGTTATTCCGAAGGGAGCAGTACGTC. The encoded protein is CASSTPQGLFRREQYV.

The chain recombines TRBV27 with TRBJ1-4; 9 nucleotides agree with TRBD1. The CDR3 has 14 residues. V trimming: 6 bases; J trimming: 7 bases; junction bases outside the gene matches: 6. Germline assignment: CDR1 MNHEY and CDR2 SMNVEV (reference sequence). CDR3: CASRLQGASEKLFF. The DNA for the CDR3 is TGTGCCAGCAGGTTACAGGGGGCAAGTGAAAAACTGTTTTTT. The full variable domain, its missing parts supplied by reference TRBV27 and TRBJ1-4, is EAQVTQNPRYLITVTGKKLTVTCSQNMNHEYMSWYRQDPGLGLRQIYYSMNVEVTDKGDVPEGYKVSRKEKRNFPLILESPSPNQTSLYFCASRLQGASEKLFFGSGTQLSVL.

The rearrangement links TRBV4-1 to TRBJ1-3; no clear D gene. Looked up from germline, CDR1 is MGHRA and CDR2 is YSYEKL. V lost 4 bases and J 2 bases, leaving 18 bases between the germline ends. The CDR3 is made up of 17 amino acids. The CDR3 protein is CASSPLPLSRPGNTIYF. CDR3 sequence (DNA): TGCGCCAGCAGCCCTCTACCGCTTTCTAGGCCTGGAAACACCATATATTTT.